This T cell receptor (beta chain) was recovered during a study of T-cell reconstitution after alpha-beta-depleted transplantation in children. This clonotype occurred many times. The antigen is undetermined. Researchers prepared the TCRbeta library using unique molecular identifiers, the study reports. Using its own MiXCR run on the PCR reads, TCRdb lists one record per CDR3 protein. The table lists about 110,000 distinct CDR3 sequences, about 6% of them singletons, with 23% in the top ten. This CDR3 region has 12 residues. With 9 bases removed from V and 1 base from J, the gap between germline ends came to 7 bases. Study outcomes and limitations: A year post-transplant, T-cell counts and diversity derived mostly from newly produced T cells.

The receptor comes from a male patient aged 2-15 years who had a stem cell transplant for acute lymphoblastic leukemia, so the T cells may come from the graft donor. Sample: PBMCs, mostly from graft donor cells, taken 360 days after TCRalphabeta/CD19-depleted stem cell transplant. The chain has TRBV12-3 or TRBV12-4 and TRBJ2-1; D gene unclear. The CDR3 DNA sequence: TGTGCCAGTTCAGAGTCCTACAATGAGCAGTTCTTC. Protein sequence: CASSESYNEQFF.